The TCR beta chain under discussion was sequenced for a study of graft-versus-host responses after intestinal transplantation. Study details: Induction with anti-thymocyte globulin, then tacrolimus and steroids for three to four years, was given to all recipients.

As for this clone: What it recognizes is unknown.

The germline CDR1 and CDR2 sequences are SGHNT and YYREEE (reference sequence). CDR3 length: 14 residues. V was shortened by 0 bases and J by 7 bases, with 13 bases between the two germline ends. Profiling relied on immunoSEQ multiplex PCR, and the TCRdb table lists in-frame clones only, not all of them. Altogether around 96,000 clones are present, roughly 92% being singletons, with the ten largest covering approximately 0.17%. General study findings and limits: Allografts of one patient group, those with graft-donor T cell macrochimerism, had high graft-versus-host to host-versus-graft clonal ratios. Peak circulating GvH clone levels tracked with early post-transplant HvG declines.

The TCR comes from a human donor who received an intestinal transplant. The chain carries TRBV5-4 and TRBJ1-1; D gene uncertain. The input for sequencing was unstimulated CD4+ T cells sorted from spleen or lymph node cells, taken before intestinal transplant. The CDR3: CASSLGGLPGEAFF. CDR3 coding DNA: TGTGCCAGCAGCTTGGGCGGATTGCCCGGTGAAGCTTTCTTT. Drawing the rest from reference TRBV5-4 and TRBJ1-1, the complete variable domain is ETGVTQSPTHLIKTRGQQVTLRCSSQSGHNTVSWYQQALGQGPQFIFQYYREEENGRGNFPPRFSGLQFPNYSSELNVNALELDDSALYLCASSLGGLPGEAFFGQGTRLTVV.